This T cell receptor beta chain came from a study of cytomegalovirus exposure and HLA in healthy donors. With 2 bases clipped from V and 4 bases from J, the junction kept 2 bases outside the gene matches. Germline-derived CDR1 and CDR2 are MNHEY and SVGAGI. The CDR3 extends over 15 amino acids. The study, taken as a whole, reports: Specificity of a few CMV-associated chains for CMV antigens was verified in vitro. Later analysis identified 15,000 to 20,000 TCR beta sequences associated with HLA alleles, using a false discovery rate threshold of 0.05. Certain indistinguishable V segments, among them TRBV6-2 and TRBV6-3, were excluded.

The PCR used 60 Vbeta and 13 Jbeta primers. Sequenced by immunoSEQ multiplex PCR; TCRdb stores in-frame clones only, minus some. The table records around 140,000 clones, over 70% of them present only once. These donors, healthy bone marrow donors, were studied. Details on this clone: Its matching antigen is unknown.

This TCR was sampled from a woman in her late teens or twenties in good health and CMV-seronegative. Sequencing input: PBMCs. This rearrangement joins TRBV6-5 to TRBJ2-1, with 10 bases fitting TRBD2. This CDR3 is CASSYRLAGYNEQFF. The CDR3 nucleotides are TGTGCCAGCAGTTACCGACTAGCGGGTTACAATGAGCAGTTCTTC.